This T cell receptor beta chain was sequenced during a study of T cell changes during pregnancy in multiple sclerosis. Libraries were prepared by immunoSEQ multiplex PCR; TCRdb keeps only in-frame clonotypes and omits some of them. The sample lists about 52,000 clones, about 92% occurring once. Sequenced here: CD4+ T cells from peripheral blood mononuclear cells, sampled after pregnancy. The sequence derives from a female donor in good health, enrolled as a control in a pregnancy study.

In DNA form, the CDR3 reads TGTGCCATCAGGACTAGCGGGGGGACAGATACGCAGTATTTT. It translates to CAIRTSGGTDTQYF. This chain links TRBV10-3 with TRBJ2-3; 13 bases fit TRBD2. This CDR3 is 14 amino acids long. The trim removed 6 bases at V and 3 bases at J, leaving 0 bases unmatched. The germline V gene has CDR1 ENHRY and CDR2 SYGVKD.